This T cell receptor beta chain was sequenced for a study of blood T cell repertoires in COVID-19. Study at large: Spain, Italy and the United States supplied samples that represented acute and convalescent COVID-19. Nucleic acid was either cDNA or gDNA, and it came from T cells, B-cell-depleted T cells, or PBMCs.

Original handling: Nucleated cell counts were estimated from reference gene primer amplification. Profiled with immunoSEQ multiplex PCR; TCRdb holds only in-frame clones, not every one. The DNA was the basis for D and trimming; V, J and clone size are from that table. Here the sample spans 150,000 to 200,000 clones, around 86% being singletons. V was clipped by 7 bases and J by 2 bases, with 12 bases between them. Germline loops: CDR1 MDHEN, CDR2 SYDVKM. The CDR3 is made up of 13 amino acids. This sequence joins TRBV28 and TRBJ2-7, with D hard to call. The specimen was peripheral blood. The clonotype comes from a man aged 60 to 69 with acute or convalescent COVID-19. CDR3 DNA sequence: TGTGCCAGCAAGGAGTCGGTGACCTACGAGCAGTACTTC. Encoded protein: CASKESVTYEQYF. Based on the CDR3 plus reference TRBV28 and TRBJ2-7, the full variable domain is DVKVTQSSRYLVKRTGEKVFLECVQDMDHENMFWYRQDPGLGLRLIYFSYDVKMKEKGDIPEGYSVSREKKERFSLILESASTNQTSMYLCASKESVTYEQYFGPGTRLTVT.